These 21 T cell receptor beta chains share one sample of origin, sequenced in a study of beta chain features in type 1 diabetes. Study-wide findings and caveats: Patients with Type 1 diabetes showed moderately but significantly shorter TCRB CDR3s in all four CD4+ subsets.

Reverse transcribing all isolated RNA meant expressed TCRB transcripts were sequenced. The assay was immunoSEQ multiplex PCR, and TCRdb's table has in-frame clones only and misses some. Of roughly 150,000 clones listed, less than 10% are singletons. No cognate antigen is known for these TCRs. Sequencing used central memory CD4+ T cells from blood. These receptor sequences come from a young man with type 1 diabetes.

The V gene is TRBV28, the J gene TRBJ2-3; D is ambiguous. The length of the CDR3 is 13 residues. V lost 4 bases and J lost 1, with 6 bases in between. Per germline, CDR1 MDHEN and CDR2 SYDVKM. The CDR3: CASSWAGTDTQYF. In DNA, the CDR3 is TGTGCCAGCAGTTGGGCAGGCACAGATACGCAGTATTTT. The complete variable domain, with remaining parts taken from reference TRBV28 and TRBJ2-3, reads DVKVTQSSRYLVKRTGEKVFLECVQDMDHENMFWYRQDPGLGLRLIYFSYDVKMKEKGDIPEGYSVSREKKERFSLILESASTNQTSMYLCASSWAGTDTQYFGPGTRLTVL.

This clone was recorded a few times. J is TRBJ2-7 and V is TRBV5-4, with 10 nucleotides matching TRBD1. The CDR3 covers 15 residues. The germline CDR1 and CDR2 sequences are SGHNT and YYREEE (reference sequence). V shed 3 bases and J 2 bases; nucleotides not matched to a gene: 5. The CDR3 nucleotides read TGTGCCAGCAGCTCAAGGACAGGGGGGACCTACGAGCAGTACTTC. Translation gives CASSSRTGGTYEQYF.

This clone was detected a few times. The rearrangement uses TRBV18 and TRBJ1-1; 9 nucleotides match TRBD1. V lost 5 bases and J lost 1; bases outside the gene matches: 11. The CDR3 is 17 amino acids. Germline-derived CDR1 and CDR2 are KGHSH and LQKENI. In DNA form, the CDR3 reads TGTGCCAGCTCAGAGGGACAGGGTGCATTGAGGAACACTGAAGCTTTCTTT. It is translated as CASSEGQGALRNTEAFF.

The chain is built from TRBV5-4 and TRBJ1-5; D not certain. Germline CDR1 and CDR2: SGHNT and YYREEE (reference sequence). Trimming shortened V by 0 bases and J by 5 bases, and 6 bases separated the two germline ends. This CDR3 region has 13 residues. DNA of the CDR3: TGTGCCAGCAGCTTGGATCCCGATCAGCCCCAGCATTTT. Translating gives CASSLDPDQPQHF. The complete variable domain, with remaining parts taken from reference TRBV5-4 and TRBJ1-5, reads ETGVTQSPTHLIKTRGQQVTLRCSSQSGHNTVSWYQQALGQGPQFIFQYYREEENGRGNFPPRFSGLQFPNYSSELNVNALELDDSALYLCASSLDPDQPQHFGDGTRLSIL.

In this sample, this clone turned up a few times. This chain connects TRBV18 to TRBJ2-3; no firm D call. Trimming left V 1 base short and J 2 bases short, with 7 bases between. Germline CDR1 reads KGHSH; CDR2 reads LQKENI. The CDR3 is 14 amino acids. In nucleotides, the CDR3 is TGTGCCAGCTCACCACGCAGGAACACAGATACGCAGTATTTT. Its protein product is CASSPRRNTDTQYF. The full variable domain, rest sourced from reference TRBV18 and TRBJ2-3, is NAGVMQNPRHLVRRRGQEARLRCSPMKGHSHVYWYRQLPEEGLKFMVYLQKENIIDESGMPKERFSAEFPKEGPSILRIQQVVRGDSAAYFCASSPRRNTDTQYFGPGTRLTVL.

This clone was detected only a few times. The J gene is TRBJ2-7, the V gene TRBV5-6; weak D call: TRBD2 (6 bases). Trimming left V 5 bases short and J 7 bases short, with 16 bases between. CDR3 length equals 13 residues. Germline lookup yields CDR1 SGHDT and CDR2 YYEEEE. The CDR3 DNA sequence: TGTGCCAGCAGGTTTTCGGCAGGAGGGGAGCAGTACTTC. Translation: CASRFSAGGEQYF.

V is TRBV5-1 and J is TRBJ1-1, with 7 bases fitting TRBD1. V lost 4 bases to trimming and J lost 0 bases; unmatched junction nucleotides: 6. The CDR3 contains 15 residues. Looked up from germline, CDR1 is SGHRS and CDR2 is YFSETQ. CDR3 protein: CASSEQGLMNTEAFF. The DNA for the CDR3 is TGCGCCAGCAGCGAACAGGGGCTGATGAACACTGAAGCTTTCTTT.

This chain uses TRBV25-1 with TRBJ2-3, with D perhaps TRBD2 (7 bases). The CDR3 is 14 residues long. The germline CDR1 and CDR2 sequences are MGHDK and SYGVNS. The germline V and J ends were trimmed by 8 bases and 4 bases, with 16 bases remaining between them. This CDR3 reads CASARGGGPDTQYF. The CDR3 region has the DNA TGTGCCAGCGCCCGCGGGGGCGGGCCAGATACGCAGTATTTT.

CDR3 in amino acids: CASSSKASGGRETQYF. Here the CDR3 DNA reads TGTGCCAGCAGCTCTAAAGCTAGCGGGGGGCGAGAGACCCAGTACTTC. The chain is built from TRBV5-6 and TRBJ2-5, with 11 bases fitting TRBD2. This CDR3 comprises 16 residues. With 3 bases clipped from V and 4 bases from J, the junction kept 8 bases outside the gene matches. The germline V gene has CDR1 SGHDT and CDR2 YYEEEE.

This clone has just a few counts. The chain links TRBV28 to TRBJ1-2, with TRBD1 as a possible D gene (6 bases). CDR1 is MDHEN and CDR2 is SYDVKM in the germline V gene. The CDR3 has 14 residues. The V end was cut by 10 bases, the J end by 5 bases, with 20 bases between. CDR3 region: CAIFTPGVGYGYTF. The CDR3, as DNA: TGTGCCATCTTTACCCCAGGGGTTGGTTATGGCTACACCTTC.

This clone was observed at least ten times. V gene TRBV14 combines with J gene TRBJ2-5; tentatively, D is TRBD1 (5 bases). V gave up 4 bases and J gave up 5 bases, with 14 bases separating them. The CDR3 is made up of 14 amino acids. The germline CDR1 and CDR2 sequences are SGHDN and FVKESK. The CDR3, as DNA: TGTGCCAGCAGCCCACTGATGGGGCGGGAGACCCAGTACTTC. Its translation: CASSPLMGRETQYF.

This clone has only a few counts. The V gene is TRBV7-2, the J gene TRBJ2-7; possible D gene TRBD1, 6 bases. In germline, CDR1 is SGHTA, CDR2 FQGNSA. With 11 bases removed from V and 5 bases from J, the gap between germline ends came to 13 bases. The CDR3 length is 11 residues. CDR3 bases: TGTGCCTTCAGGGGCGTGAACGAGCAGTACTTC. This gives the protein CAFRGVNEQYF. Filled out from reference TRBV7-2 and TRBJ2-7, the complete variable domain reads GAGVSQSPSNKVTEKGKDVELRCDPISGHTALYWYRQSLGQGLEFLIYFQGNSAPDKSGLPSDRFSAERTGGSVSTLTIQRTQQEDSAVYLCAFRGVNEQYFGPGTRLTVT.

This clone was found a few times. The CDR3: CASRPTGIYSGNTIYF. Here the CDR3 DNA reads TGTGCCAGCAGACCGACAGGGATCTACTCTGGAAACACCATATATTTT. The V call is TRBV27, the J call TRBJ1-3; 7 bases are a match to TRBD1. V shed 6 bases, J shed 0 bases, and the junction held 8 bases outside the gene matches. Germline values: CDR1 MNHEY, CDR2 SMNVEV (reference sequence). This CDR3 has 16 amino acids.

Only a few counts were recorded for this clone. Distinct nucleotide sequences in the sample also encode this CDR3. The gene calls are TRBV6-5 and TRBJ2-6, with no clear D. Trimming took off 6 bases at V and 0 bases at J, with 3 bases between the two ends. The CDR3 spans 13 residues. The V gene's germline CDR1 is MNHEY and CDR2 SVGAGI. The DNA for the CDR3 is TGTGCCAGCAGCCTCTCTGGGGCCAACGTCCTGACTTTC. Protein: CASSLSGANVLTF.

The chain links TRBV5-1 to TRBJ1-5; D is possibly TRBD1 (6 bases). The germline V and J ends were trimmed by 4 bases and 0 bases, with 14 bases remaining between them. The CDR3 has 16 residues. The germline gives CDR1 SGHRS, CDR2 YFSETQ. The CDR3: CASSTGQFISNQPQHF. The CDR3 region has the DNA TGCGCCAGCAGCACCGGACAGTTTATTAGCAATCAGCCCCAGCATTTT.

This chain joins TRBV5-1 and TRBJ2-1; possibly TRBD1 for D (5 bases). This CDR3 has 12 amino acids. The germline V and J ends were trimmed by 4 bases and 15 bases, with 17 bases remaining between them. The V gene's germline CDR1 is SGHRS and CDR2 YFSETQ. The CDR3 DNA reads as TGCGCCAGCAGCCCCGGGCAGGCAGGGCTGTTCTTC. Translating it yields CASSPGQAGLFF.

The V and J genes are TRBV5-1 and TRBJ1-4; no clear D gene. There are 15 residues in the CDR3. V was shortened by 0 bases and J by 6 bases, with 12 bases between the two germline ends. Germline V gene lookup returns CDR1 SGHRS and CDR2 YFSETQ. The CDR3, as DNA: TGCGCCAGCAGCTTGGGGAGGGTTGAAGATGAAAAACTGTTTTTT. This translates into CASSLGRVEDEKLFF.

The V and J genes are TRBV4-3 and TRBJ2-4; weak D call: TRBD2 (5 bases). Deletions cut 1 base from V and 7 bases from J, with 14 bases between. CDR1 is LGHNA and CDR2 is YSLEER in the germline V gene. The CDR3 has 15 amino acids. CDR3 in amino acids: CASSQGLGSSNIQYF. The CDR3 nucleotides read TGCGCCAGCAGCCAAGGTTTAGGGAGCAGTAACATTCAGTACTTC.

In nucleotides, the CDR3 is TGTGCCAGCACTCCGGGACTGTACAATGAGCAGTTCTTC. Protein sequence: CASTPGLYNEQFF. The rearrangement joins TRBV6-5 to TRBJ2-1; a possible D gene is TRBD2 (6 bases). Germline CDR1 is MNHEY and CDR2 is SVGAGI. Between the trimmed V and J ends, which lost 7 bases and 4 bases, there was a span of 11 bases. The CDR3 has 13 residues.

The chain recombines TRBV5-1 with TRBJ2-3; maybe TRBD2 (8 bases). Germline CDR1 SGHRS, CDR2 YFSETQ. Trimming cost V 3 bases and J 5 bases, with 16 bases left between them. This CDR3 has 15 amino acids. The CDR3 loop is CASSSGGTVRDTQYF. CDR3 sequence (DNA): TGCGCCAGCAGCTCGGGGGGGACAGTGCGAGATACGCAGTATTTT.

The V call is TRBV5-1, the J call TRBJ2-3; 7 bases match TRBD2. V lost 7 bases to trimming and J lost 5 bases; unmatched junction nucleotides: 16. Per the germline V gene, CDR1 is SGHRS and CDR2 is YFSETQ. This CDR3 spans 16 amino acids. The CDR3 is CASRAGGGGGGDTQYF. DNA of the CDR3: TGCGCCAGCCGAGCAGGAGGCGGGGGTGGAGGAGATACGCAGTATTTT.